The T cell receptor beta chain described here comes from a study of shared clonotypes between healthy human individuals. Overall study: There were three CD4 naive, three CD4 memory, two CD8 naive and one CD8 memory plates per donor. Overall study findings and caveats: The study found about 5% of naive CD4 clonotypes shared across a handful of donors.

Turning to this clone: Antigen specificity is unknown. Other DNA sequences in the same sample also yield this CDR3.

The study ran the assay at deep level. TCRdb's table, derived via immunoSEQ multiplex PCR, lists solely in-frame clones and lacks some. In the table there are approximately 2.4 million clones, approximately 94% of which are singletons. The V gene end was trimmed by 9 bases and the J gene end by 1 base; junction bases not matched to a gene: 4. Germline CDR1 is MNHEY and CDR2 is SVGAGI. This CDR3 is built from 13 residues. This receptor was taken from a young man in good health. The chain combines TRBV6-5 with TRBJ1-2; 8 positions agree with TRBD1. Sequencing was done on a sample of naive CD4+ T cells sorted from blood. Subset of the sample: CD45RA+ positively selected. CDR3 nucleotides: TGTGCCAGTTCCACAGGGGGTAACTATGGCTACACCTTC. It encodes CASSTGGNYGYTF.